Each of the 28 T cell receptor beta chains below was sequenced from the same sample in a study of T cells after yellow fever vaccination. MiXCR, run by TCRdb on the 5' RACE reads, gives a single entry per CDR3 protein. In the table there are more than 350,000 distinct CDR3 sequences, 9.5% to 13% of which are singletons. This sample comprised PBMCs, obtained on the day of the first yellow fever vaccination. The receptor set was obtained from a young man who received the YFV17D yellow fever vaccine.

This clonotype appeared a few times. The V call is TRBV19, the J call TRBJ1-1, with TRBD1 as a possible D gene (5 bases). Trimming took 3 bases from V and 0 from J, leaving 8 bases between them. In germline, CDR1 is LNHDA, CDR2 SQIVND (reference sequence). This CDR3 has 14 amino acids. The CDR3 loop reads CASSITGMNTEAFF. Written as DNA, the CDR3 is TGTGCCAGTAGTATTACAGGTATGAACACTGAAGCTTTCTTT.

The chain combines TRBV5-1 with TRBJ2-7, with 9 bases that match TRBD1. The trim removed 4 bases at V and 0 bases at J, leaving 8 bases unmatched. The CDR3 covers 16 residues. The germline V gene has CDR1 SGHRS and CDR2 YFSETQ. CDR3 coding DNA: TGCGCCAGCAGCCTTGGCGGACAGGGGAACTCCTACGAGCAGTACTTC. It encodes CASSLGGQGNSYEQYF.

There are a few counts of this clonotype. This chain uses TRBV20-1 with TRBJ2-2; D perhaps matches TRBD1 (6 bases). Germline CDR1 reads DFQATT; CDR2 reads SNEGSKA (reference sequence). The V end lost 6 bases, the J end lost 2 bases, and 16 bases lay between the germline ends. The CDR3 length is 15 residues. The DNA for the CDR3 is TGCAGTGCCCCGAATCGACAGGCTAACACCGGGGAGCTGTTTTTT. It encodes CSAPNRQANTGELFF.

V is TRBV12-3 or TRBV12-4 and J is TRBJ2-7, with TRBD2 as a possible D gene (6 bases). This CDR3 is built from 13 residues. Trimming took off 8 bases at V and 4 bases at J, with 15 bases between the two ends. The CDR3 bases are TGTGCCAGCCCGGCGACGGGGGAATACGAGCAGTACGTC. This codes for CASPATGEYEQYV.

This clonotype has a count of ten or more. The gene calls are TRBV5-1 and TRBJ2-3, with 8 bases aligning to TRBD1. This CDR3 spans 15 amino acids. CDR1 and CDR2 (germline): SGHRS, YFSETQ. The V and J ends lost 2 bases and 6 bases, in that order; junction bases with no gene match: 8. The CDR3 DNA sequence: TGCGCCAGCAGCTTCCAGGACAGGGCTGGTGATACGCAGTATTTT. This translates into CASSFQDRAGDTQYF.

The chain links TRBV7-9 to TRBJ1-4; 8 bases fit TRBD1. After removal of 5 bases from V and 8 bases from J, the junction contained 10 bases not matched to a gene. The CDR3 loop spans 15 amino acids. Germline V CDR1 and CDR2: SEHNR, FQNEAQ (reference sequence). The CDR3 DNA is TGTGCCAGCAGCGGGATGCCAGGGGGCGGCGAAAAACTGTTTTTT. Translation gives CASSGMPGGGEKLFF. The entire variable domain, with the rest obtained from reference TRBV7-9 and TRBJ1-4, is as follows: DTGVSQNPRHKITKRGQNVTFRCDPISEHNRLYWYRQTLGQGPEFLTYFQNEAQLEKSRLLSDRFSAERPKGSFSTLEIQRTEQGDSAMYLCASSGMPGGGEKLFFGSGTQLSVL.

The chain joins TRBV5-1 to TRBJ2-3; 12 nucleotides agree with TRBD2. This CDR3 is 15 amino acids long. Trimming took 4 bases from V and 1 from J; bases not matched to a gene: 1. Germline CDR1 reads SGHRS; CDR2 reads YFSETQ. CDR3 loop: CASSGTSGRTDTQYF. The CDR3 DNA follows: TGCGCCAGCAGCGGGACTAGCGGGCGCACAGATACGCAGTATTTT.

This clonotype was seen more than once but under ten times. The chain joins TRBV11-2 to TRBJ1-1, with a possible D match to TRBD1 (6 bases). Trimming stripped 1 base from V and 1 base from J, with 13 bases between. Germline V lookup: CDR1 SGHAT, CDR2 FQNNGV. This CDR3 is built from 16 residues. This CDR3 is CASSLGLQGTNTEAFF. The CDR3 coding sequence is TGTGCCAGCAGCTTAGGACTTCAGGGGACGAACACTGAAGCTTTCTTT.

This chain uses TRBV6-5 with TRBJ1-2; D possibly corresponds to TRBD1 (5 bases). Germline V gives CDR1 MNHEY, CDR2 SVGAGI. The CDR3 length is 14 residues. Trimming cost V 2 bases and J 4 bases, with 11 bases left between them. CDR3 sequence (DNA): TGTGCCAGCAGTTACCCTGACAGTACCTATGGCTACACCTTC. Translated: CASSYPDSTYGYTF.

J is TRBJ1-4 and V is TRBV7-2; D is ambiguous. The germline gives CDR1 SGHTA, CDR2 FQGNSA. CDR3 size: 14 residues. V was trimmed by 3 bases and J by 5 bases, leaving 10 bases between them. CDR3 coding DNA: TGTGCCAGCAGCTTGAGAGGAGGGAATGAAAAACTGTTTTTT. Encoded protein: CASSLRGGNEKLFF.

This clonotype was picked up a small number of times. The gene calls are TRBV18 and TRBJ2-1, with 9 bases identical to TRBD2. V dropped 2 bases and J dropped 6; count of bases not matched to a gene: 5. Germline V gene data show CDR1 as KGHSH and CDR2 as LQKENI. This CDR3 comprises 15 residues. The CDR3 sequence: CASSPDTSGFNEQFF. DNA of the CDR3: TGTGCCAGCTCACCAGATACTAGCGGGTTCAATGAGCAGTTCTTC.

The chain carries TRBV6-1 and TRBJ2-3; 8 bases agree with TRBD2. This CDR3 has 16 residues. Germline V gene sequence: CDR1 MNHNS, CDR2 SASEGT. V gave up 6 bases and J gave up 0 bases; unmatched junction bases: 8. The CDR3 DNA sequence: TGTGCCAGCAGAACGGGGCGGGGGGTTAGCACAGATACGCAGTATTTT. Encoded protein: CASRTGRGVSTDTQYF.

The rearrangement joins TRBV7-9 to TRBJ2-2; either TRBD1 or TRBD2 may fit D (5 bases each). This CDR3 contains 15 residues. Germline-derived CDR1 and CDR2 are SEHNR and FQNEAQ (reference sequence). V was shortened by 4 bases and J by 4 bases, with 13 bases between the two germline ends. DNA for the CDR3: TGTGCCAGCAGCTCCCGGGACCGAACCACCGGGGAGCTGTTTTTT. This encodes CASSSRDRTTGELFF.

The rearrangement links TRBV5-1 to TRBJ2-5; 7 bases fit TRBD1. V was pared by 4 bases and J by 2 bases, with 5 bases of the junction left unmatched. Germline lookup yields CDR1 SGHRS and CDR2 YFSETQ. CDR3 size: 14 residues. The CDR3 loop is CASSVFRGQETQYF. CDR3 in DNA: TGCGCCAGCAGCGTTTTCAGGGGGCAAGAGACCCAGTACTTC.

This chain uses TRBV12-3 or TRBV12-4 with TRBJ1-2; D uncertain. There are 12 residues in the CDR3. The V gene lost 1 base and the J gene lost 8 bases, with 8 bases spanning the gap. The CDR3 DNA is TGTGCCAGCAGTTTAGTACCATCGGGCTACACCTTC. Protein sequence: CASSLVPSGYTF.

The V and J genes are TRBV2 and TRBJ2-3, with TRBD2 identical over 7 bases. V lost 8 bases and J lost 6; bases outside the gene matches: 8. This CDR3 has 13 amino acids. The germline CDR1 and CDR2 sequences are SNHLY and FYNNEI. The CDR3 here is CASGGSGVDTQYF. CDR3 DNA sequence: TGTGCCAGCGGAGGGAGCGGGGTTGATACGCAGTATTTT. Drawing the rest from reference TRBV2 and TRBJ2-3, the complete variable domain is EPEVTQTPSHQVTQMGQEVILRCVPISNHLYFYWYRQILGQKVEFLVSFYNNEISEKSEIFDDQFSVERPDGSNFTLKIRSTKLEDSAMYFCASGGSGVDTQYFGPGTRLTVL.

This clonotype was recorded a few times. This sequence joins TRBV27 and TRBJ2-7; 11 bases are a match to TRBD2. This CDR3 is built from 16 residues. Germline lookup yields CDR1 MNHEY and CDR2 SMNVEV (reference sequence). J gave up 4 bases and V 3 bases, and 8 bases lay outside the gene matches. Here the CDR3 DNA reads TGTGCCAGCAGTTTTCTAGCGGGGGGTGCTAATTACGAGCAGTACTTC. Its translation: CASSFLAGGANYEQYF.

The V and J genes are TRBV5-1 and TRBJ2-3; the match to TRBD1 covers 8 bases. J lost 6 bases, V lost 4 bases, and 7 bases had no gene match. The CDR3 spans 14 residues. From germline, CDR1 is SGHRS and CDR2 YFSETQ. Here the CDR3 reads CASSLGQAGDTQYF. The DNA of the CDR3 is TGCGCCAGCAGCCTGGGACAGGCCGGGGATACGCAGTATTTT. Together with reference TRBV5-1 and TRBJ2-3, the CDR3 gives the full variable domain: KAGVTQTPRYLIKTRGQQVTLSCSPISGHRSVSWYQQTPGQGLQFLFEYFSETQRNKGNFPGRFSGRQFSNSRSEMNVSTLELGDSALYLCASSLGQAGDTQYFGPGTRLTVL.

Worth noting for this clonotype: A junction end diverges from the germline sequence, so it may reflect a read error. This chain connects TRBV20-1 to TRBJ2-3; TRBD2 aligns across 11 bases. Germline V gene data show CDR1 as DFQATT and CDR2 as SNEGSKA (reference sequence). The CDR3 sequence is 16 residues long. The CDR3: CCASWPSGGYTDTQYF. For the CDR3, the DNA is TGCTGTGCTAGTTGGCCTAGCGGGGGGTACACAGATACGCAGTATTTT.

This chain connects TRBV19 to TRBJ1-6; 11 nucleotides match TRBD1. V shed 9 bases and J 12 bases; nucleotides not matched to a gene: 10. In germline, CDR1 is LNHDA, CDR2 SQIVND (reference sequence). This CDR3 contains 14 residues. CDR3 in amino acids: CASRTGTGGIPLHF. Here the CDR3 DNA reads TGTGCCAGCCGTACGGGGACAGGGGGGATACCCCTCCACTTT.

This clonotype was detected many times. This chain uses TRBV6-6 with TRBJ1-1; D unresolved. CDR1 and CDR2 (germline): MNHNY, SVGAGI (reference sequence). This CDR3 comprises 11 residues. Trimming left V 2 bases short and J 8 bases short, with 6 bases between. The CDR3 bases are TGTGCCAGCAGTTACATGGGGGAAGCTTTCTTT. It yields the protein CASSYMGEAFF.

The chain carries TRBV4-3 and TRBJ1-1; D is ambiguous. Germline CDR1 LGHNA, CDR2 YSLEER. The CDR3 has 14 residues. V lost 0 bases, J lost 0 bases, and 5 bases lay in between. The CDR3 spells CASSQDRMNTEAFF. The CDR3 DNA reads TGCGCCAGCAGCCAAGACAGGATGAACACTGAAGCTTTCTTT.

This clonotype appeared once. V usage is TRBV18 and J usage is TRBJ1-1, with TRBD1 as a possible D gene (6 bases). Germline V gives CDR1 KGHSH, CDR2 LQKENI. V was shortened by 6 bases and J by 0 bases, with 11 bases between the two germline ends. The CDR3 extends over 14 amino acids. The CDR3 sequence is CASSRGIMNTEAFF. In DNA, the CDR3 is TGTGCCAGCTCCAGGGGTATAATGAACACTGAAGCTTTCTTT.

This clonotype was counted only a few times. This sequence joins TRBV25-1 and TRBJ2-3; D gene ambiguous. The CDR3 runs to 13 residues. Per germline, CDR1 MGHDK and CDR2 SYGVNS. Deletions cut 0 bases from V and 4 bases from J, with 5 bases between. Here the CDR3 DNA reads TGTGCCAGCAGTGAATATGCGTCAGATACGCAGTATTTT. Protein sequence: CASSEYASDTQYF.

This clonotype has only a few counts. The chain is built from TRBV12-3 or TRBV12-4 and TRBJ1-2; 9 nucleotides align to TRBD1. The J segment lost 5 bases and the V segment lost 6 bases, leaving 7 bases of the junction unmatched. CDR3 length equals 14 residues. The CDR3 spells CASRSQGAQYGYTF. In DNA form, the CDR3 reads TGTGCCAGCAGATCACAGGGGGCACAATATGGCTACACCTTC.

This clonotype was observed a handful of times. The gene calls are TRBV6-5 and TRBJ1-4; no reliable D call. The germline CDR1 and CDR2 sequences are MNHEY and SVGAGI. Trimming cost V 0 bases and J 8 bases, with 10 bases left between them. The CDR3 runs to 14 residues. CDR3 in DNA: TGTGCCAGCAGTTACTCGTCGGCTTCGGAAAAACTGTTTTTT. Amino acids: CASSYSSASEKLFF.

This clonotype was found a few times. The J gene is TRBJ2-5, the V gene TRBV11-2, with 13 bases lining up with TRBD2. The CDR3 is 20 amino acids. V gave up 4 bases and J gave up 5 bases; unmatched junction bases: 19. Germline values: CDR1 SGHAT, CDR2 FQNNGV. CDR3 coding DNA: TGTGCCAGCAGCTGGCCCCTTGGAACCTCACTAGCGGGGGGGCCCGAGACCCAGTACTTC. Its protein is CASSWPLGTSLAGGPETQYF. The entire variable domain, with the rest obtained from reference TRBV11-2 and TRBJ2-5, is as follows: EAGVAQSPRYKIIEKRQSVAFWCNPISGHATLYWYQQILGQGPKLLIQFQNNGVVDDSQLPKDRFSAERLKGVDSTLKIQPAKLEDSAVYLCASSWPLGTSLAGGPETQYFGPGTRLLVL.

The chain has TRBV4-1 and TRBJ1-1, with 7 bases that match TRBD1. The germline gives CDR1 MGHRA, CDR2 YSYEKL. After removal of 8 bases from V and 1 base from J, the junction contained 7 bases not matched to a gene. The CDR3 is 14 residues long. The CDR3 nucleotides are TGCGCCAGCCGAGCCTACAGGGGGAACACTGAAGCTTTCTTT. This sequence encodes CASRAYRGNTEAFF.